A selection of T cell receptor beta chains follows, all from one sample in a study of blood T cell repertoires in COVID-19. This table comes from immunoSEQ multiplex PCR, and its TCRdb copy is limited to in-frame clones, with some not included. The table lists fewer than 120,000 clones, about 72% of them singletons. Sequenced: peripheral blood. These receptors all stem from an older woman with acute or convalescent COVID-19. Both conserved end residues are part of each CDR3. The D gene is left open where the match is weak. Not every row has a clone size; where given, it reads once, few, many or a size class.

clone_size: .; d_call: .; j_call: TRBJ2-3; v_call: TRBV3-1/TRBV3-2; cdr3_nt: TGTGCCAGCAGCCCCACGGGCAGGGCGACAGATACGCAGTATTTT; cdr3_aa: CASSPTGRATDTQYF
clone_size: few; d_call: .; j_call: TRBJ2-7; v_call: TRBV30; cdr3_nt: TGTGCCTGGACAGGGGACTCCTACGAGCAGTACTTC; cdr3_aa: CAWTGDSYEQYF
clone_size: .; d_call: .; j_call: TRBJ1-3; v_call: TRBV5-1; cdr3_nt: TGCGCCAGCAGCTTGCAGGGGCTTACGGTGGGAAACACCATATATTTT; cdr3_aa: CASSLQGLTVGNTIYF
clone_size: .; d_call: .; j_call: TRBJ1-4; v_call: TRBV9; cdr3_nt: TGTGCCAGCAGCGCCAACCCGACAGCAACTAATGAAAAACTGTTTTTT; cdr3_aa: CASSANPTATNEKLFF
clone_size: .; d_call: .; j_call: TRBJ1-2; v_call: TRBV10-3; cdr3_nt: TGTGCCATCAGTCCCCAGGACAGATATGGCTACACCTTC; cdr3_aa: CAISPQDRYGYTF
clone_size: .; d_call: .; j_call: TRBJ1-4; v_call: TRBV28; cdr3_nt: TGTGCCAGCAGTTCGTCGACAGTAGCTAATGAAAAACTGTTTTTT; cdr3_aa: CASSSSTVANEKLFF
clone_size: .; d_call: TRBD2; j_call: TRBJ2-7; v_call: TRBV27; cdr3_nt: TGTGCCAGCAGTCCCCGGTGGGGGGGTGGGGGTTCTAGGAACGAGCAGTACTTC; cdr3_aa: CASSPRWGGGGSRNEQYF
clone_size: .; d_call: TRBD1; j_call: TRBJ1-4; v_call: TRBV5-1; cdr3_nt: TGCGCCAGCAGCTTGGGGCGGGTGACAGGGGGCTCAACTAATGAAAAACTGTTTTTT; cdr3_aa: CASSLGRVTGGSTNEKLFF
clone_size: .; d_call: .; j_call: TRBJ2-7; v_call: TRBV6-5; cdr3_nt: TGTGCCAGCAGACAGGAGAGGTCCGAGCAGTACTTC; cdr3_aa: CASRQERSEQYF
clone_size: .; d_call: TRBD1; j_call: TRBJ1-6; v_call: TRBV28; cdr3_nt: TGTGCCAGCACTCTACAGGGGGCGGGAGATTCACCCCTCCACTTT; cdr3_aa: CASTLQGAGDSPLHF
clone_size: .; d_call: TRBD1; j_call: TRBJ1-1; v_call: TRBV9; cdr3_nt: TGTGCCAGTTCCGAGGGGGCCAGGGGAAACACTGAAGCTTTCTTT; cdr3_aa: CASSEGARGNTEAFF
clone_size: .; d_call: TRBD1; j_call: TRBJ2-7; v_call: TRBV12-3/TRBV12-4; cdr3_nt: TGTGCCAGCAGTAAAACAGGGGGCGAGCAGTACTTC; cdr3_aa: CASSKTGGEQYF
clone_size: .; d_call: .; j_call: TRBJ1-5; v_call: TRBV29-1; cdr3_nt: TGCAGCGTTGGGGGGGGTAATCAGCCCCAGCATTTT; cdr3_aa: CSVGGGNQPQHF
clone_size: .; d_call: .; j_call: TRBJ2-7; v_call: TRBV5-4; cdr3_nt: TGTGCCAGCAGCCGGGACACGTCCTACGAGCAGTACTTC; cdr3_aa: CASSRDTSYEQYF
clone_size: .; d_call: TRBD1; j_call: TRBJ2-7; v_call: TRBV29-1; cdr3_nt: TGCAGCGTTGAGTGGGACAGGGCCAGAGAGCAGTACTTC; cdr3_aa: CSVEWDRAREQYF
clone_size: .; d_call: TRBD1; j_call: TRBJ2-7; v_call: TRBV10-3; cdr3_nt: TGTGCCATCTCGACAGGGGGCCAGTACGAGCAGTACTTC; cdr3_aa: CAISTGGQYEQYF
clone_size: few; d_call: TRBD2; j_call: TRBJ2-5; v_call: TRBV13; cdr3_nt: TGTGCCAGCAGCTTAGCCGCGACTAGCGGGGGGGCCGAGGAGACCCAGTACTTC; cdr3_aa: CASSLAATSGGAEETQYF
clone_size: .; d_call: .; j_call: TRBJ2-5; v_call: TRBV5-4; cdr3_nt: TGTGCCAGCAGCTCAGGGGGGACCTGGGGGACCCAGTACTTC; cdr3_aa: CASSSGGTWGTQYF
clone_size: once; d_call: .; j_call: TRBJ2-3; v_call: TRBV5-1; cdr3_nt: TGCGCCAGCAGCCTCCTCGCGGCGGGCGGGCCGGATACGCAGTATTTT; cdr3_aa: CASSLLAAGGPDTQYF
clone_size: once; d_call: .; j_call: TRBJ1-2; v_call: TRBV10-1; cdr3_nt: TGCGCCAGCAGTGAGTCGATCGCAGGGGCGACGTCTGGCTACACCTTC; cdr3_aa: CASSESIAGATSGYTF
clone_size: .; d_call: .; j_call: TRBJ1-3; v_call: TRBV6-5; cdr3_nt: TGTGCCAGCCGGTCTACTGGAAACACCATATATTTT; cdr3_aa: CASRSTGNTIYF
clone_size: few; d_call: TRBD1; j_call: TRBJ2-7; v_call: TRBV5-6; cdr3_nt: TGTGCCAGCAGCCCGACAGGGGGGCTTGAATACGAGCAGTACTTC; cdr3_aa: CASSPTGGLEYEQYF
clone_size: .; d_call: TRBD1; j_call: TRBJ2-7; v_call: TRBV29-1; cdr3_nt: TGCAGCGTTGAACCAATCATGCCGGACAGGACAGGGGAGCAGTACTTC; cdr3_aa: CSVEPIMPDRTGEQYF
clone_size: .; d_call: TRBD2; j_call: TRBJ2-1; v_call: TRBV6-2/TRBV6-3; cdr3_nt: TGTGCCAGCAGTTACCGGCTAGCGGGGGGGCCACGGGAGCAGTTCTTC; cdr3_aa: CASSYRLAGGPREQFF
clone_size: .; d_call: .; j_call: TRBJ1-3; v_call: TRBV11-3; cdr3_nt: TGTGCCAGCAGCCGCCAATCCGGGACATCAGGAAACACCATATATTTT; cdr3_aa: CASSRQSGTSGNTIYF
clone_size: few; d_call: TRBD1; j_call: TRBJ1-1; v_call: TRBV28; cdr3_nt: TGTGCCAGCAGTCTCGGGACAGCCGGAAACACTGAAGCTTTCTTT; cdr3_aa: CASSLGTAGNTEAFF
clone_size: .; d_call: TRBD1; j_call: TRBJ1-2; v_call: TRBV6-5; cdr3_nt: TGTGCCAGCAGTCTGACAGGGGGTGTAAGTGGCTACACCTTC; cdr3_aa: CASSLTGGVSGYTF
clone_size: few; d_call: .; j_call: TRBJ1-1; v_call: TRBV4-2; cdr3_nt: TGTGCCAGCAGCCAAGGTTCGACGGGGAACACTGAAGCTTTCTTT; cdr3_aa: CASSQGSTGNTEAFF
clone_size: .; d_call: TRBD2; j_call: TRBJ2-1; v_call: TRBV11-3; cdr3_nt: TGTGCCAGCAGCCATAGCGGGGGGCTGTACAATGAGCAGTTCTTC; cdr3_aa: CASSHSGGLYNEQFF
clone_size: .; d_call: .; j_call: TRBJ1-2; v_call: TRBV6-4; cdr3_nt: TGTGCCAGCAGTGAACGACAGTATGGCTACACCTTC; cdr3_aa: CASSERQYGYTF
clone_size: .; d_call: TRBD1; j_call: TRBJ1-6; v_call: TRBV10-1; cdr3_nt: TGCGCCAGCCAGAGGCCGAATCATAAACAGGGGCCTCCTAGTTCACCCCTCCACTTT; cdr3_aa: CASQRPNHKQGPPSSPLHF
clone_size: .; d_call: TRBD1; j_call: TRBJ2-4; v_call: TRBV7-2; cdr3_nt: TGTGCCAGCAGCTTACAATTACAGGGGGCCAAAAACATTCAGTACTTC; cdr3_aa: CASSLQLQGAKNIQYF
clone_size: .; d_call: TRBD2; j_call: TRBJ2-2; v_call: TRBV5-4; cdr3_nt: TGTGCCAGCAGCGGGGGGGCGAACACCGGGGAGCTGTTTTTT; cdr3_aa: CASSGGANTGELFF
clone_size: once; d_call: .; j_call: TRBJ1-1; v_call: TRBV18; cdr3_nt: TGTGCCAGCTCACCGTCGGAGGGAGGGAACACTGAAGCTTTCTTT; cdr3_aa: CASSPSEGGNTEAFF
clone_size: .; d_call: .; j_call: TRBJ1-1; v_call: TRBV6-6; cdr3_nt: TGTGCCAGCAGTTACCCCGGCCAGGGGATAACGAACGCTTTCTTT; cdr3_aa: CASSYPGQGITNAFF
clone_size: .; d_call: .; j_call: TRBJ1-5; v_call: TRBV6-2/TRBV6-3; cdr3_nt: TGTGCCAGCAGCCCCTTGCAGAATAGCAATCAGCCCCAGCATTTT; cdr3_aa: CASSPLQNSNQPQHF
clone_size: .; d_call: TRBD1; j_call: TRBJ1-1; v_call: TRBV3-1/TRBV3-2; cdr3_nt: TGTGCCAGCAGCCACACAGGGGGCAGAACTGAAGCTTTCTTT; cdr3_aa: CASSHTGGRTEAFF
clone_size: .; d_call: .; j_call: TRBJ2-7; v_call: TRBV30; cdr3_nt: TGTGCCTGGAGAGGAGGGGGCCTCTACGAGCAGTACTTC; cdr3_aa: CAWRGGGLYEQYF
clone_size: .; d_call: TRBD1; j_call: TRBJ1-3; v_call: TRBV18; cdr3_nt: TGTGCCAGCTCACCCCAGAAAGACAGGGGCTCTGGAAACACCATATATTTT; cdr3_aa: CASSPQKDRGSGNTIYF
clone_size: .; d_call: TRBD1; j_call: TRBJ1-1; v_call: TRBV18; cdr3_nt: TGTGCCAGCTCACCGGACGACAGGGGGTACACTGAAGCTTTCTTT; cdr3_aa: CASSPDDRGYTEAFF
clone_size: .; d_call: TRBD1; j_call: TRBJ2-7; v_call: TRBV4-1; cdr3_nt: TGCGCCAGCAGCCAAAGACAGGGCTTGGGCGAGCAGTACTTC; cdr3_aa: CASSQRQGLGEQYF